This T cell receptor (beta chain) appears in the sequencing data of a study of naive and memory T cell subsets. Study-wide results and caveats: Naive and memory repertoire findings lacked a ground truth for validation. Naive and memory subsets had different power law exponents for TCR abundance. Over 90% of naive TCR sequences appeared only once after error correction, unlike memory subsets.

The beta constant-region primer was an equimolar mix of two oligonucleotides covering TRBC1 and TRBC2. TCRdb reprocessed the UMI-ligation and nested PCR reads with MiXCR, giving one entry per CDR3 protein. This table holds approximately 85,000 distinct CDR3 sequences, 7% found once. Four subsets defined by CD45RA and CD27 were sorted after CD3, CD4, CD8 and live/dead staining. This CDR3 spans 12 amino acids. The V gene's germline CDR1 is SGHNT and CDR2 YYREEE (reference sequence). Trimming shortened V by 5 bases and J by 2 bases, and 6 bases separated the two germline ends. This clonotype was found many times. Its antigen remains unidentified.

V is TRBV5-4 and J is TRBJ2-3; D is undetermined. Sequenced input: central memory CD4+ T cells from blood. This TCR was recovered from a human donor in good health. CDR3 sequence (DNA): TGTGCCAGCAGGGATCCCACAGATACGCAGTATTTT. This encodes CASRDPTDTQYF.